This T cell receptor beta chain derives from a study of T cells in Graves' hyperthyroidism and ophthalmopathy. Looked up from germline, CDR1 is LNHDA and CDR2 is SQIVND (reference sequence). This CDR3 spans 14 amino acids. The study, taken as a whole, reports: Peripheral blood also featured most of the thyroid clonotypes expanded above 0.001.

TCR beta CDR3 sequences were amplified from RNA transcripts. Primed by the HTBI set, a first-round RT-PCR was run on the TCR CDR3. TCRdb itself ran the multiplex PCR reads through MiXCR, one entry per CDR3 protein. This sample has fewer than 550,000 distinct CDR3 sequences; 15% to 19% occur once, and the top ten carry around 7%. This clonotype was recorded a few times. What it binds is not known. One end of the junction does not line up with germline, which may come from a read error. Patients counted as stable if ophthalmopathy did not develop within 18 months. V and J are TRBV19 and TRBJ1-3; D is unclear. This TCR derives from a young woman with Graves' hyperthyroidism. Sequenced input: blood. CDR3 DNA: TGTGCCAGTGGTATTCGGAGATCTGGAAACACCATATATTTT. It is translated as CASGIRRSGNTIYF.